These 28 T cell receptor beta chains originate from one sample sequenced in a study of tumor and adjacent non-tumor tissue in lung cancer. No cell sorting was done before RNA was extracted from the tissue. TCRbeta libraries were built with three rounds of nested PCR, modified from ARM-PCR. Using its own MiXCR run on the multiplex PCR reads, TCRdb lists one record per CDR3 protein. The sample contains 100,000 to 120,000 distinct CDR3 sequences, 84% of which appear only once. Sample: lung tumor tissue. These receptors came from a man between 65 and 85 years old with non-small cell lung cancer.

This clonotype appeared a few times. This may stem from a read error, because a much larger clone lies one nucleotide away. The rearrangement links TRBV28 to TRBJ2-7; D is undetermined. Deletions cut 7 bases from V and 0 bases from J, with 10 bases between. Germline V gene lookup returns CDR1 MDHEN and CDR2 SYDVKM. This CDR3 comprises 13 residues. The CDR3 loop is CASNSVSSYEQYF. CDR3 coding DNA: TGTGCCAGCAATTCGGTCTCCTCCTACGAGCAGTACTTC.

About this clonotype itself: The junction shows a germline mismatch at one end, possibly a read error. The chain joins TRBV11-2 to TRBJ2-2; D possibly corresponds to TRBD2 (6 bases). The CDR3 is made up of 17 amino acids. The germline CDR1 and CDR2 sequences are SGHAT and FQNNGV. The CDR3 DNA is TGTGCCCGCAGCTTAGCATTAGGAGGGGCGAACACTGGGGAGCTGTTTTTT. Protein: CARSLALGGANTGELFF.

The chain combines TRBV10-3 with TRBJ2-7; 8 bases match TRBD1. J gave up 5 bases and V 10 bases, and 13 bases lay outside the gene matches. The germline gives CDR1 ENHRY, CDR2 SYGVKD. CDR3 length: 14 residues. CDR3 nucleotide sequence: TGTGCCAGCACAACCGGGACAGGCCCCCACGAGCAGTACTTC. Amino acids: CASTTGTGPHEQYF.

On this clonotype: Germline is not matched at one junction end, which may reflect a read error. The V call is TRBV29-1, the J call TRBJ1-2; D is undetermined. From germline, CDR1 is SQVTM and CDR2 ANQGSEA. The CDR3 has 14 amino acids. The DNA for the CDR3 is TGCAGAGCCGAGAGAGGTAAGGCTAACAATGGCTACACCTTC. This codes for CRAERGKANNGYTF.

Remarks on this clonotype: Germline and junction disagree at one end, which may indicate a read error. The chain uses TRBV11-2 and TRBJ2-1; perhaps TRBD2 as D (6 bases). Germline CDR1 is SGHAT and CDR2 is FQNNGV. The CDR3 consists of 18 residues. CDR3 sequence: CASSSRVRDWASYNEKFF. CDR3 DNA: TGTGCCAGCAGCTCACGTGTGCGGGACTGGGCCTCCTACAATGAGAAGTTCTTC. Filled out from reference TRBV11-2 and TRBJ2-1, the complete variable domain reads EAGVAQSPRYKIIEKRQSVAFWCNPISGHATLYWYQQILGQGPKLLIQFQNNGVVDDSQLPKDRFSAERLKGVDSTLKIQPAKLEDSAVYLCASSSRVRDWASYNEKFFGPGTRLTVL.

A single count supports this clonotype. The conserved phenylalanine or tryptophan is not found at the CDR3 terminus, so this likely reflects a read error. The V call is TRBV24-1, the J call TRBJ2-1, with 8 bases aligning to TRBD2. The germline gives CDR1 KGHDR, CDR2 SFDVKD. This CDR3 contains 12 residues. The CDR3 nucleotides are TGTGTCACCGGGGGGGTCTACAATGAGCAGTTCTAC. Amino acids: CVTGGVYNEQFY.

Comments on this clonotype: Its ends do not fully match the called genes, so a read error is possible. The gene calls are TRBV6-2 or TRBV6-3 and TRBJ2-7, with D perhaps matching TRBD2 (5 bases). CDR1 is MNHEY and CDR2 is SVGEGT in the germline V gene. There are 17 residues in the CDR3. CDR3 sequence (DNA): TGTGCCAGCAGTCAGCCCTTATCTAGCACATACTCCTACGAGCAGTATTTC. Amino acids: CASSQPLSSTYSYEQYF.

CDR3 in amino acids: CASKRGNTIYF. The CDR3 region has the DNA TGTGCCAGCAAAAGGGGCAATACCATATATTTT. This sequence joins TRBV12-3 or TRBV12-4 and TRBJ1-3; the D gene is possibly TRBD1 (5 bases). The CDR3 totals 11 residues. V dropped 7 bases and J dropped 10 bases, with 11 bases sitting between them.

A remark on this clonotype: A read error may account for a junction end that differs from germline. CDR3 residues: CACSSGGRTTTRYF. The CDR3 DNA reads as TGTGCCTGCAGTTCGGGAGGCAGGACAACCACGAGATACTTC. V and J are TRBV12-3 or TRBV12-4 and TRBJ2-7; TRBD2 agrees at 7 bases. The CDR3 totals 14 residues.

The chain employs TRBV12-3 or TRBV12-4 and TRBJ1-1, with a weak D call TRBD1 (5 bases). This CDR3 has 12 amino acids. V was clipped by 9 bases and J by 3 bases, with 11 bases between them. CDR3 nucleotide sequence: TGTGCCAGAAGGGGAGTGGACACTGAAGCTTTCTTT. This sequence encodes CARRGVDTEAFF.

Regarding this clonotype: This may stem from a read error, because a much larger clone lies one nucleotide away. The chain has TRBV5-1 and TRBJ2-5, with D possibly being TRBD1 (6 bases). The CDR3 is 16 residues long. CDR1 and CDR2 (germline): SGHRS, YFSETQ. This chain's CDR3 is CASSSRDGQSLETRYF. CDR3 coding DNA: TGCGCCAGCAGCAGCCGGGACGGACAGTCCCTAGAGACCCGGTACTTC.

Concerning this clonotype: The junction and the germline gene differ at one end; a read error may be behind it. The chain couples TRBV10-3 to TRBJ2-2; possible D gene TRBD2, 5 bases. CDR3 length equals 16 residues. Germline-derived CDR1 and CDR2 are ENHRY and SYGVKD. The CDR3 is CAISEDGGRNIGEMFF. The CDR3 bases are TGTGCCATCAGTGAGGATGGCGGAAGGAACATCGGGGAGATGTTTTTT.

A remark on this clonotype: The junction departs from germline at one end; a sequencing error may be responsible. CDR3: CAWRSWANTEAFF. CDR3 in DNA: TGTGCCTGGAGGTCATGGGCGAACACTGAAGCTTTCTTC. The V call is TRBV30, the J call TRBJ1-1; D remains ambiguous. Germline V gene sequence: CDR1 GTSNPN, CDR2 SVGIG (reference sequence). This CDR3 comprises 13 residues.

In regard to this clonotype: As the CDR3 is not closed by the conserved phenylalanine or tryptophan, this likely results from a read error. The rearrangement uses TRBV29-1 and TRBJ1-4; TRBD1 is a possible D gene (5 bases). The CDR3 totals 14 residues. CDR1 SQVTM and CDR2 ANQGSEA come from the germline V gene. The CDR3 protein is CSVDTGRVDEKLFL. CDR3 coding DNA: TGCAGCGTTGATACAGGTCGGGTAGATGAAAAGCTGTTTTTA.

With regard to this clonotype: A junction boundary mismatches the germline segment, possibly from a read error. This sequence joins TRBV20-1 and TRBJ1-2; 9 nucleotides align to TRBD1. The CDR3 sequence is 15 residues long. CDR1 is DFQATT, CDR2 SNEGSKA, per germline (reference sequence). The CDR3 DNA reads TGCAGTCCTAGCTCCGGACAGGGGCGACTCTACGGCTACACCTTC. Translating it yields CSPSSGQGRLYGYTF.

To note about this clonotype: This may be a read error, as it is one base from a much larger clone. V usage is TRBV2 and J usage is TRBJ1-2; a weak D match, TRBD1 (5 bases). Trimming removed 7 bases at V and 10 bases at J, with 13 bases between. The CDR3 loop spans 11 amino acids. Germline V lookup: CDR1 SNHLY, CDR2 FYNNEI. The CDR3 spells CASIRTGDYTF. CDR3 in DNA: TGTGCCAGCATACGAACAGGAGACTACACCTTC. The full variable domain, with the rest looked up from reference TRBV2 and TRBJ1-2, is EPEVTQTPSHQVTQMGQEVILRCVPISNHLYFYWYRQILGQKVEFLVSFYNNEISEKSEIFDDQFSVERPDGSNFTLKIRSTKLEDSAMYFCASIRTGDYTFGSGTRLTVV.

Worth noting for this clonotype: A junction boundary mismatches the germline segment, possibly from a read error. The rearrangement uses TRBV5-6 and TRBJ1-1; D perhaps matches TRBD1 (5 bases). The CDR3 extends over 16 amino acids. Germline lookup yields CDR1 SGHDT and CDR2 YYEEEE. The CDR3 loop reads CASSLLGTGMDTEAFF. CDR3 bases: TGTGCCAGTAGCTTGTTAGGGACGGGGATGGACACTGAAGCTTTCTTT.

To note about this clonotype: Sequence at one end of the junction differs from germline and may be a read error. The chain uses TRBV4-2 and TRBJ2-3, with TRBD2 identical over 8 bases. This CDR3 contains 16 residues. Germline CDR1 is LGHNA and CDR2 is YNFKEQ. CDR3 in amino acids: CASSLLGSGTQDTLYF. Written as DNA, the CDR3 is TGTGCCAGCAGCCTTTTGGGTAGCGGGACGCAAGATACGCTGTATTTT.

Points on this clonotype: Germline and junction disagree at one end, which may indicate a read error. The rearrangement uses TRBV5-1 and TRBJ2-6; no reliable D call. The CDR3 consists of 15 residues. Germline assignment: CDR1 SGHRS and CDR2 YFSETQ. CDR3 nucleotide sequence: TGCGCCGGCAGGTCCGGGTGCTCTGGGGCCAACGTCCTGACTTTC. It translates to CAGRSGCSGANVLTF.

In the case of this clonotype: Since a much larger clone is just one base distant, this may be a read error. The gene calls are TRBV18 and TRBJ1-3; D not certain. This CDR3 region has 16 residues. Germline lookup yields CDR1 KGHSH and CDR2 LQKENI. Deletions cut 4 bases from V and 1 base from J, with 14 bases between. CDR3 amino acids: CASSQFPEGSGNTIYF. The CDR3 DNA is TGTGCCAGCTCACAATTCCCGGAGGGTTCTGGAAACACCATATATTTT.

Note on this clonotype: An end of the junction does not agree with germline; a read error may underlie this. The rearrangement uses TRBV6-5 and TRBJ1-2; maybe TRBD1 (5 bases). Germline assignment: CDR1 MNHEY and CDR2 SVGAGI. This CDR3 region has 16 residues. Here the CDR3 DNA reads TGTGCCAGTAGTTACTCGGGGGACGCCCTAGTCTATGGCTACACCTTC. Translating gives CASSYSGDALVYGYTF.

The CDR3 DNA sequence: TGCAGCGGGATGGCGGGAGGGACCATAGATACGCAGTATTTT. Its translation: CSGMAGGTIDTQYF. The chain joins TRBV29-1 to TRBJ2-3; 9 bases are shared with TRBD2. Germline V lookup: CDR1 SQVTM, CDR2 ANQGSEA. The junction had 10 bases not matched to a gene; V was cut back by 7 bases and J by 5 bases. The CDR3 runs 14 residues.

Concerning this clonotype: No conserved phenylalanine or tryptophan is present at the end of the CDR3, so a read error is the likely explanation. J is TRBJ2-5 and V is TRBV14; D is unresolved. The CDR3 loop spans 11 amino acids. Germline V lookup: CDR1 SGHDN, CDR2 FVKESK. CDR3 nucleotides: TGTGCCAGCAGGCAAGCCGGGACCCAGTACTGC. This sequence encodes CASRQAGTQYC.

Note on this clonotype: The CDR3 does not end in the conserved phenylalanine or tryptophan, so this is likely a read error. The chain joins TRBV6-6 to TRBJ2-3; TRBD1 aligns across 7 bases. CDR3 length: 14 amino acids. Germline V gene data show CDR1 as MNHNY and CDR2 as SVGAGI (reference sequence). After removal of 6 bases from V and 6 bases from J, the junction contained 9 bases not matched to a gene. The CDR3 reads CASSEQGMQDTQYY. The CDR3 bases are TGTGCCAGCAGCGAACAGGGGATGCAGGATACGCAGTATTAT.

With regard to this clonotype: One end of the junction varies from germline; a read error may be responsible. CDR3 sequence reads: CTSSPWRDSFIRGYGHSF. The CDR3 coding sequence is TGTACCAGCAGCCCATGGCGGGACAGCTTTATTCGGGGGTATGGCCACTCCTTC. This chain connects TRBV4-2 to TRBJ1-2, with TRBD1 matching over 7 bases. CDR3 length: 18 residues. Germline V lookup: CDR1 LGHNA, CDR2 YNFKEQ.

The rearrangement uses TRBV20-1 and TRBJ2-3; TRBD2 aligns across 9 bases. Germline V gives CDR1 DFQATT, CDR2 SNEGSKA (reference sequence). The CDR3 is 14 residues long. The V and J ends lost 3 bases and 4 bases, in that order; junction bases with no gene match: 5. The CDR3: CSASPSGVPDTQYF. The CDR3 coding sequence is TGCAGTGCTAGCCCTAGCGGGGTTCCAGATACGCAGTATTTT.

In regard to this clonotype: A junction boundary mismatches the germline segment, possibly from a read error. The chain uses TRBV12-3 or TRBV12-4 and TRBJ2-1, with a possible D match to TRBD1 (5 bases). The CDR3 spans 15 residues. The CDR3 spells CASSFWGPSYNEQFF. For the CDR3, the DNA is TGTGCCAGCAGTTTTTGGGGCCCTTCCTACAATGAGCAGTTCTTT.

This chain joins TRBV6-5 and TRBJ1-1, with 9 bases aligning to TRBD1. The germline gives CDR1 MNHEY, CDR2 SVGAGI. Trimming cost V 8 bases and J 11 bases; bases outside gene matches: 18. This CDR3 has 15 residues. CDR3 sequence reads: CASWIGTGLVIDAFF. In DNA form, the CDR3 reads TGTGCCAGCTGGATCGGGACAGGGTTGGTCATTGATGCTTTCTTT.